The 5 T cell receptor beta chains reported below all come from one sample, sequenced in a study of blood T cells in healthy people across ages. A sample-barcoded 5' primer and a J-beta primer mix were used in a second PCR of about 7 to 12 cycles. Each CDR3 protein is one row after TCRdb ran MiXCR on the 5' RACE reads. Here the sample spans hundreds of thousands of distinct CDR3 sequences, less than 45% being singletons. The sequenced sample consisted of blood. Receptor source: a man older than 75 in good health.

The table lists this clonotype with a few counts. The V gene is TRBV29-1, the J gene TRBJ2-3, with 11 bases that match TRBD2. The CDR3 has 16 residues. V lost 7 bases to trimming and J lost 0 bases; unmatched junction nucleotides: 9. Germline-derived CDR1 and CDR2 are SQVTM and ANQGSEA. The CDR3 loop reads CSAQSGTSGSTDTQYF. As DNA, the CDR3 is TGCAGCGCTCAATCAGGGACTAGCGGTAGCACAGATACGCAGTATTTT.

This clonotype came up a few times. The chain has TRBV15 and TRBJ2-1; D not resolved. The germline V gene has CDR1 LNHNV and CDR2 YYDKDF (reference sequence). The V end was cut by 0 bases, the J end by 8 bases, with 14 bases between. This CDR3 spans 15 amino acids. CDR3 DNA: TGTGCCACCAGCAGAGATGGGCTAGATCAGGATGAGCAGTTCTTC. It yields the protein CATSRDGLDQDEQFF.

This chain uses TRBV2 with TRBJ2-1; no clear D. The germline CDR1 and CDR2 sequences are SNHLY and FYNNEI. V lost 4 bases to trimming and J lost 13 bases, with 17 bases between them. There are 13 residues in the CDR3. CDR3 in amino acids: CASSGGSGETQFF. The CDR3 DNA sequence: TGTGCCAGCAGTGGAGGCAGTGGAGAGACCCAGTTCTTC.

The chain recombines TRBV11-2 with TRBJ2-7; 16 bases map to TRBD2. Trimming cost V 3 bases and J 2 bases; bases outside gene matches: 16. The CDR3 is 21 amino acids. CDR1 is SGHAT, CDR2 FQNNGV, per germline. The CDR3 loop reads CASSLGVPGLAGGPGTYEQYF. In nucleotides, the CDR3 is TGTGCCAGCAGCTTGGGGGTCCCGGGACTAGCGGGAGGGCCGGGAACCTACGAGCAGTACTTC.

The CDR3 DNA reads TGTGCCAGCGCCATTCTAGCGGGAGGGAACTCCTACAATGAGCAGTTCTTC. Translating it yields CASAILAGGNSYNEQFF. The V gene is TRBV27, the J gene TRBJ2-1; 12 bases are a match to TRBD2. Trimming cost V 8 bases and J 0 bases; bases outside gene matches: 8. In germline, CDR1 is MNHEY, CDR2 SMNVEV (reference sequence). The CDR3 consists of 17 residues.